This T cell receptor (beta chain) was sequenced during a study of technical replicates of blood from a few donors. Sequenced by immunoSEQ multiplex PCR; TCRdb stores in-frame clones only, minus some. The sample gives some 80,000 clones, 90% to 95% of which show up once; about 0.4% is in the top ten. With 2 bases removed from V and 1 base from J, the gap between germline ends came to 5 bases. CDR1 and CDR2 (germline): WNHNN, SYGVQD (reference sequence). The CDR3 runs 13 residues. Sequencing input: T cells isolated from PBMCs. The rearrangement uses TRBV10-1 and TRBJ1-2; D is uncertain. The TCR was taken from a human donor in good health. The CDR3 protein is CASSEGLNYGYTF. For the CDR3, the DNA is TGCGCCAGCAGTGAGGGGCTTAACTATGGCTACACCTTC.